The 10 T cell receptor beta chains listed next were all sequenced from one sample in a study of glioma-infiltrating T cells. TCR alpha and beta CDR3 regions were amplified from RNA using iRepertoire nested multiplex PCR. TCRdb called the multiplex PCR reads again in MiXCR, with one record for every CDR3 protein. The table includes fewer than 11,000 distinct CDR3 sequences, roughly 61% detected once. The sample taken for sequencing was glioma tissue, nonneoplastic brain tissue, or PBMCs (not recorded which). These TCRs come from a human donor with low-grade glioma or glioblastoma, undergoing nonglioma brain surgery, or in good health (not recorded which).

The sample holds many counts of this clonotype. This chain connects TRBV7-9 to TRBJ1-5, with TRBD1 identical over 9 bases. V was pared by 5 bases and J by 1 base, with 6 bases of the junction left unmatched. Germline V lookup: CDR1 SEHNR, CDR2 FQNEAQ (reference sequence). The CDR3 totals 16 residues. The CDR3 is CASSPGQGASNQPQHF. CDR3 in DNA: TGTGCCAGCAGCCCGGGACAGGGAGCGAGCAATCAGCCCCAGCATTTT.

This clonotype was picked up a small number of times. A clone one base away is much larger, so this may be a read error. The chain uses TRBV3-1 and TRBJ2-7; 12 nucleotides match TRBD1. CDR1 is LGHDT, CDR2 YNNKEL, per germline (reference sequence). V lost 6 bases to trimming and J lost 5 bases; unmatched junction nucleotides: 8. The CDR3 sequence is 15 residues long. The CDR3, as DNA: TGTGCCAGCAGAGGCCGGGACAGGGGGCGCCACGAGCAGTACTTC. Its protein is CASRGRDRGRHEQYF.

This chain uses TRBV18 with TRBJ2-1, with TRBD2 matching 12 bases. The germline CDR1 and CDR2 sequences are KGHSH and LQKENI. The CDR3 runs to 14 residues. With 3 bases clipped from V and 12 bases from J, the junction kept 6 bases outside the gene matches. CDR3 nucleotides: TGTGCCAGCTCACCGACTAGCGGGAGAGATGCGCAGTTCTTC. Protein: CASSPTSGRDAQFF.

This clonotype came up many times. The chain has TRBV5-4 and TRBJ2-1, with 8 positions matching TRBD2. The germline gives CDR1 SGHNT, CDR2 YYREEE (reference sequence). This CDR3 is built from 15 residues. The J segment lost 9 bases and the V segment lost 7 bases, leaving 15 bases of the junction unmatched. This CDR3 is CASGVVAGLAGEQFF. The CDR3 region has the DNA TGTGCCAGCGGGGTTGTAGCGGGGTTAGCGGGTGAGCAGTTCTTC.

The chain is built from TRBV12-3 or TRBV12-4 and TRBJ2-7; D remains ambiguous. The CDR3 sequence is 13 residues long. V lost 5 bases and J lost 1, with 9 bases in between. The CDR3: CASSVGNSYEQYF. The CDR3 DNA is TGTGCCAGCAGTGTGGGTAATTCCTACGAGCAGTACTTC.

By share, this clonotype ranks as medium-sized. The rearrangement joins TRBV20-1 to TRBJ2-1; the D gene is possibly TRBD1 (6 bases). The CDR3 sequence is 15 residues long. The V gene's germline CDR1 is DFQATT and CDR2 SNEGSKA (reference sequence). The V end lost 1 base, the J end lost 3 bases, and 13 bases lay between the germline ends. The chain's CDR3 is CSARGIGGRYNEQFF. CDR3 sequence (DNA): TGCAGTGCTAGAGGGATAGGGGGACGCTACAATGAGCAGTTCTTC.

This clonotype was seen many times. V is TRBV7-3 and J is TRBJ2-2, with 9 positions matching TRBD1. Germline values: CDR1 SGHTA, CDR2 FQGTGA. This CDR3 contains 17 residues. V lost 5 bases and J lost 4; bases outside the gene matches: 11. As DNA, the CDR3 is TGTGCCAGCAGCAAGACCACAGGGGGCGGACTCACCGGGGAGCTGTTTTTT. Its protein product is CASSKTTGGGLTGELFF.

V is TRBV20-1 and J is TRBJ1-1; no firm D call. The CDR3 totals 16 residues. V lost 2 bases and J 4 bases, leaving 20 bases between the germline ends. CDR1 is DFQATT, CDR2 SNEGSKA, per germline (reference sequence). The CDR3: CSARYPRRKGGTEAFF. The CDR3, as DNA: TGCAGTGCTAGATACCCACGCAGGAAGGGAGGCACTGAAGCTTTCTTT.

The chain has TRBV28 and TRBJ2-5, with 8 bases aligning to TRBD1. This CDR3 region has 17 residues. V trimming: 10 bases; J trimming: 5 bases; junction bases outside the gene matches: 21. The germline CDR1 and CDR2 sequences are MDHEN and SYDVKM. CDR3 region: CAIRPALTTGDWETQYF. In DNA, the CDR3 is TGTGCCATCAGGCCTGCCCTTACGACAGGGGACTGGGAGACCCAGTACTTC.

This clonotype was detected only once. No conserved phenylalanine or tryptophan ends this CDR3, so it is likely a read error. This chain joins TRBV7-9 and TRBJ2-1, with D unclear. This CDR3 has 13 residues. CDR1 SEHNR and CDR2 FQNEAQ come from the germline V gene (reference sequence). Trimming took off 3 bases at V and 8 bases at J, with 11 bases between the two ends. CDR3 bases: TGTGCCAGCAGCTTGAGTCAAGATGATGAGCAGTTCCTC. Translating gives CASSLSQDDEQFL.